Each of the 28 T cell receptor beta chains below was sequenced from the same sample in a study of T cell changes during pregnancy in multiple sclerosis. Assay: immunoSEQ multiplex PCR; the TCRdb copy retains only in-frame clones and omits some. This sample has roughly 60,000 clones; about 96% occur once, and the top ten carry 2% to 2.5%. Sample: CD8+ T cells from peripheral blood mononuclear cells, taken after pregnancy. The source is a female donor with multiple sclerosis, enrolled in a pregnancy study.

The chain employs TRBV5-8 and TRBJ1-1; TRBD1 aligns across 7 bases. Germline V gene data show CDR1 as SGHTS and CDR2 as YDEGEE. The junction had 11 bases not matched to a gene; V was cut back by 3 bases and J by 3 bases. The CDR3 is made up of 16 amino acids. The CDR3 DNA follows: TGTGCCAGCAGCTATGGTTGGGGGGACAGCGACACTGAAGCTTTCTTT. This sequence encodes CASSYGWGDSDTEAFF.

This clone has a single count. V is TRBV5-1 and J is TRBJ2-3, with a tentative D call TRBD2 (8 bases). Trimming took 7 bases from V and 5 from J, leaving 26 bases between them. The germline CDR1 and CDR2 sequences are SGHRS and YFSETQ. The CDR3 has 17 residues. The CDR3 sequence is CASSGGQREQLKDTQYF. As DNA, the CDR3 is TGCGCCAGCTCTGGGGGACAGCGGGAGCAGTTGAAAGATACGCAGTATTTT.

This chain joins TRBV7-6 and TRBJ1-1; possible D gene TRBD1, 6 bases. Germline assignment: CDR1 SGHVS and CDR2 FNYEAQ. This CDR3 spans 15 amino acids. The germline V and J ends were trimmed by 5 bases and 3 bases, with 16 bases remaining between them. The CDR3 reads CASSPEQGSYTEAFF. CDR3 bases: TGTGCCAGCAGCCCCGAACAGGGATCATACACTGAAGCTTTCTTT.

The CDR3 loop is CASSLGRMNTEAFF. In DNA, the CDR3 is TGTGCCAGCAGCTTAGGGAGAATGAACACTGAAGCTTTCTTT. The V gene is TRBV7-9, the J gene TRBJ1-1; D remains ambiguous. The germline CDR1 and CDR2 sequences are SEHNR and FQNEAQ (reference sequence). V was clipped by 1 base and J by 0 bases, with 6 bases between them. This CDR3 has 14 amino acids.

The genes are TRBV6-4 and TRBJ1-1, with D perhaps TRBD1 (6 bases). The CDR3 is made up of 14 amino acids. Deletions cut 0 bases from V and 9 bases from J, with 14 bases between. Germline V gene data show CDR1 as MRHNA and CDR2 as SNTAGT. CDR3 DNA: TGTGCCAGCAGTGACTCGAACGCAGGGGCTAAAGCTTTCTTT. Translated, it gives CASSDSNAGAKAFF.

The V and J genes are TRBV5-1 and TRBJ2-7; 11 nucleotides align to TRBD2. The V gene's germline CDR1 is SGHRS and CDR2 YFSETQ. This CDR3 comprises 17 residues. Trimming removed 3 bases from V and 3 bases from J; junction bases left unmatched: 11. The CDR3 is CASSSLAGEDGIYEQYF. CDR3 nucleotides: TGCGCCAGCAGCTCACTAGCGGGAGAAGACGGGATCTACGAGCAGTACTTC.

The V and J genes are TRBV10-3 and TRBJ1-5; 9 nucleotides agree with TRBD1. Germline V gene data show CDR1 as ENHRY and CDR2 as SYGVKD. This CDR3 spans 14 amino acids. V lost 9 bases, J lost 5 bases, and 8 bases stayed unmatched. The CDR3: CAIGSRDRDQPQHF. The CDR3 region has the DNA TGTGCCATAGGGTCCCGGGACAGGGATCAGCCCCAGCATTTT.

The rearrangement joins TRBV2 to TRBJ2-5, with 9 bases identical to TRBD1. The trim removed 3 bases at V and 3 bases at J, leaving 5 bases unmatched. In germline, CDR1 is SNHLY, CDR2 FYNNEI. This CDR3 spans 15 amino acids. CDR3 DNA: TGTGCCAGCAGTGAGGGACAGGGCAGAAAAGAGACCCAGTACTTC. This sequence encodes CASSEGQGRKETQYF.

The chain combines TRBV2 with TRBJ2-7; D perhaps matches TRBD1 (5 bases). Trimming removed 4 bases from V and 1 base from J, with 14 bases in between. The CDR3 sequence is 15 residues long. Per the germline V gene, CDR1 is SNHLY and CDR2 is FYNNEI. CDR3 amino acids: CASSVSGSLSYEQYF. The CDR3 nucleotides are TGTGCCAGCAGTGTATCAGGGTCCTTATCCTACGAGCAGTACTTC.

The chain carries TRBV2 and TRBJ1-2, with D hard to call. The V gene's germline CDR1 is SNHLY and CDR2 FYNNEI. The CDR3 loop spans 12 amino acids. Trimming pared 8 bases from V and 3 bases from J, leaving 10 bases between. DNA for the CDR3: TGTGCCAGCCGGGGAGGGTACTATGGCTACACCTTC. Its protein is CASRGGYYGYTF.

This clone has only one observation. The chain combines TRBV4-3 with TRBJ2-7; possible D gene TRBD2, 6 bases. Trimming took 0 bases from V and 2 from J, leaving 20 bases between them. The length of the CDR3 is 18 residues. The germline V gene encodes CDR1 LGHNA and CDR2 YSLEER. The CDR3 reads CASSQDLGGGQIAYEQYF. Here the CDR3 DNA reads TGCGCCAGCAGCCAAGATCTCGGGGGAGGCCAAATAGCCTACGAGCAGTACTTC.

The CDR3 region is CASRALLRDRGPVLDEQFF. DNA for the CDR3: TGTGCCAGCAGGGCCCTCCTTCGGGACAGGGGGCCGGTATTAGATGAGCAGTTCTTC. The rearrangement joins TRBV4-2 to TRBJ2-1, with 12 bases that match TRBD1. The V gene end was trimmed by 6 bases and the J gene end by 8 bases; junction bases not matched to a gene: 20. Germline lookup yields CDR1 LGHNA and CDR2 YNFKEQ. The CDR3 runs 19 residues.

The chain joins TRBV7-9 to TRBJ1-2; TRBD1 is a possible D gene (5 bases). CDR3 size: 13 residues. V was cut by 5 bases and J by 5 bases, with 12 bases left in between. Germline CDR1 and CDR2: SEHNR and FQNEAQ (reference sequence). CDR3 residues: CASSPNQGYGYTF. Written as DNA, the CDR3 is TGTGCCAGCAGCCCAAATCAGGGTTATGGCTACACCTTC.

The V and J genes are TRBV29-1 and TRBJ2-3; possible D gene TRBD2, 6 bases. The CDR3 sequence is 13 residues long. Trimming took off 4 bases at V and 2 bases at J, with 10 bases between the two ends. The germline gives CDR1 SQVTM, CDR2 ANQGSEA. The CDR3 sequence: CSVVRENTDTQYF. CDR3 DNA: TGCAGCGTTGTGCGGGAAAACACAGATACGCAGTATTTT.

The chain links TRBV7-9 to TRBJ2-3; possibly TRBD1 for D (5 bases). CDR1 and CDR2 from the germline V gene are SEHNR and FQNEAQ (reference sequence). The ends were cut back, 8 bases at V and 3 bases at J, with 9 bases in the middle. CDR3 length equals 12 residues. The DNA for the CDR3 is TGTGCCAGCGCTACAGGAACAGATACGCAGTATTTT. Amino acid sequence: CASATGTDTQYF.

The V and J genes are TRBV28 and TRBJ1-5; 7 bases match TRBD1. J lost 5 bases, V lost 6 bases, and 7 bases had no gene match. Germline CDR1 reads MDHEN; CDR2 reads SYDVKM. This CDR3 is 14 amino acids long. CDR3 nucleotides: TGTGCCAGCAGAAGGACAGGAACCTATCAGCCCCAGCATTTT. It is translated as CASRRTGTYQPQHF.

The chain uses TRBV14 and TRBJ2-5; 11 bases align to TRBD2. The CDR3 is 14 residues long. The V segment lost 1 base and the J segment 11 bases; nucleotides outside the gene matches: 6. Germline CDR1 reads SGHDN; CDR2 reads FVKESK. This chain's CDR3 is CASSQGGTSGSQYF. The CDR3 DNA is TGTGCCAGCAGCCAAGGAGGAACTAGCGGGAGTCAGTACTTC.

The gene calls are TRBV11-2 and TRBJ2-1, with TRBD2 identical over 8 bases. The germline gives CDR1 SGHAT, CDR2 FQNNGV. With V trimmed by 1 base and J by 8 bases, 13 bases remained unmatched. The CDR3 covers 17 residues. CDR3 in amino acids: CASSLGLSGRAHDEQFF. CDR3 nucleotide sequence: TGTGCCAGCAGCTTAGGCCTCTCCGGGAGGGCCCACGATGAGCAGTTCTTC.

The chain combines TRBV10-2 with TRBJ2-3; 9 bases align to TRBD2. Germline CDR1 and CDR2: WSHSY and SAAADI. The ends lost 8 bases at V and 1 base at J; junction bases unmatched: 16. The CDR3 length is 18 residues. CDR3 sequence (DNA): TGCGCCAGCTACACCCGGGGGCTAGCGGGATTTGGCACAGATACGCAGTATTTT. Its protein is CASYTRGLAGFGTDTQYF.

The rearrangement uses TRBV4-1 and TRBJ2-1, with 9 positions matching TRBD1. This CDR3 region has 15 residues. CDR1 is MGHRA and CDR2 is YSYEKL in the germline V gene. V shed 5 bases, J shed 3 bases, and the junction held 5 bases outside the gene matches. This CDR3 reads CASSTRQGVYNEQFF. Written as DNA, the CDR3 is TGCGCCAGCAGCACCCGACAGGGGGTCTACAATGAGCAGTTCTTC.

The rearrangement joins TRBV5-1 to TRBJ2-5; 7 nucleotides match TRBD2. The CDR3 covers 15 residues. V lost 0 bases to trimming and J lost 2 bases; unmatched junction nucleotides: 4. Per the germline V gene, CDR1 is SGHRS and CDR2 is YFSETQ. CDR3 loop: CASSLEAGAQETQYF. The CDR3 DNA follows: TGCGCCAGCAGCTTGGAGGCGGGAGCTCAAGAGACCCAGTACTTC.

The V and J genes are TRBV28 and TRBJ2-3; 12 bases are shared with TRBD2. The CDR3 length is 16 residues. CDR1 and CDR2 from the germline V gene are MDHEN and SYDVKM. The junction had 2 bases not matched to a gene; V was cut back by 4 bases and J by 0 bases. The CDR3 region has the DNA TGTGCCAGCAGTTGGCTAGCGGGAGGGAGCACAGATACGCAGTATTTT. Its translation: CASSWLAGGSTDTQYF.

The chain couples TRBV19 to TRBJ1-1; weak D call: TRBD1 (5 bases). The V gene's germline CDR1 is LNHDA and CDR2 SQIVND (reference sequence). The V gene lost 5 bases and the J gene lost 4 bases, with 17 bases spanning the gap. The CDR3 is 15 amino acids. Written as DNA, the CDR3 is TGTGCCAGTAGTGAGGGACTAGGCGTTGGCACTGAAGCTTTCTTT. Translation gives CASSEGLGVGTEAFF.

This clone was detected a few times. The chain recombines TRBV7-2 with TRBJ1-1, with 8 bases aligning to TRBD1. Germline loops: CDR1 SGHTA, CDR2 FQGNSA. The CDR3 sequence is 15 residues long. Trimming took 5 bases from V and 0 from J; bases not matched to a gene: 5. The CDR3 sequence is CASSLGTGVNTEAFF. CDR3 DNA sequence: TGTGCCAGCAGCCTGGGGACAGGAGTGAACACTGAAGCTTTCTTT.

This clone came up once. This chain's CDR3 is CASSVALTSISSGELFF. The DNA for the CDR3 is TGTGCCAGCAGCGTAGCCTTGACTAGCATTAGTTCCGGGGAGCTGTTTTTT. The rearrangement uses TRBV9 and TRBJ2-2; 7 nucleotides align to TRBD2. Looked up from germline, CDR1 is SGDLS and CDR2 is YYNGEE. The length of the CDR3 is 17 residues. Trimming at V came to 0 bases and at J to 6 bases, leaving 11 bases not matched to a gene.

The chain employs TRBV5-6 and TRBJ2-7; TRBD2 agrees at 13 bases. From germline, CDR1 is SGHDT and CDR2 YYEEEE. V lost 3 bases to trimming and J lost 0 bases; unmatched junction nucleotides: 6. The CDR3 contains 17 residues. The CDR3 loop is CASSSGTSGAHSYEQYF. The CDR3 DNA reads as TGTGCCAGCAGCTCCGGGACTAGCGGGGCCCACTCCTACGAGCAGTACTTC.

The chain has TRBV7-8 and TRBJ1-5; 9 bases are shared with TRBD1. CDR1 and CDR2 from the germline V gene are SGHVS and FQNEAQ. The CDR3 extends over 14 amino acids. V lost 5 bases, J lost 6 bases, and 5 bases stayed unmatched. The DNA for the CDR3 is TGTGCCAGCAGCCGGACAGGGGCAAGTCAGCCCCAGCATTTT. It yields the protein CASSRTGASQPQHF. Together with reference TRBV7-8 and TRBJ1-5, the CDR3 gives the full variable domain: GAGVSQSPRYKVAKRGQDVALRCDPISGHVSLFWYQQALGQGPEFLTYFQNEAQLDKSGLPSDRFFAERPEGSVSTLKIQRTQQEDSAVYLCASSRTGASQPQHFGDGTRLSIL.

The chain couples TRBV5-6 to TRBJ2-3, with TRBD2 matching 11 bases. The V gene end was trimmed by 4 bases and the J gene end by 6 bases; junction bases not matched to a gene: 7. Per germline, CDR1 SGHDT and CDR2 YYEEEE. CDR3 length equals 15 residues. The DNA of the CDR3 is TGTGCCAGCAGCGAAGGACTAGCGGGCCGGGATACGCAGTATTTT. The encoded protein is CASSEGLAGRDTQYF.